These 24 T cell receptor beta chains came from one sample sequenced in a study of cytomegalovirus exposure and HLA in healthy donors. PCR employed 60 Vbeta and 13 Jbeta primers. Some clones are missing from TCRdb's copy, which holds only in-frame ones; the method was immunoSEQ multiplex PCR. The sample lists 150,000 to 200,000 clones, around 79% occurring once. Specimen: PBMCs. Receptors originate from a woman between 50 and 59 years old in good health and CMV-seronegative.

The chain combines TRBV29-1 with TRBJ2-7; D is possibly TRBD1 (5 bases). CDR1 is SQVTM and CDR2 is ANQGSEA in the germline V gene. Trimming removed 2 bases from V and 1 base from J, with 12 bases in between. This CDR3 region has 14 residues. The CDR3 loop is CSVEQGEESYEQYF. In DNA form, the CDR3 reads TGCAGCGTTGAACAAGGGGAAGAGTCCTACGAGCAGTACTTC.

This sequence joins TRBV6-5 and TRBJ2-5, with 10 bases fitting TRBD2. Matching the DNA end better, TRBJ2-7 makes the J call doubtful. The CDR3 is made up of 14 amino acids. The germline CDR1 and CDR2 sequences are MNHEY and SVGAGI. The CDR3 nucleotides are TGTGCCAGCAGTCTACTAGCGGGGTTGCACGAGCAGTACTTC. Translating gives CASSLLAGLHEQYF.

This clone showed up just a few times. The rearrangement uses TRBV4-3 and TRBJ1-1; a possible D gene is TRBD1 (6 bases). This CDR3 has 19 residues. V shed 0 bases and J shed 8 bases, with 28 bases lying between them. The V gene's germline CDR1 is LGHNA and CDR2 YSLEER. The CDR3 spells CASSQDLLAIRGQGFEAFF. The CDR3 nucleotides read TGCGCCAGCAGCCAAGATCTTCTTGCGATCCGGGGCCAGGGGTTCGAAGCTTTCTTT.

This chain links TRBV7-2 with TRBJ1-1, with 8 positions matching TRBD1. Germline loops: CDR1 SGHTA, CDR2 FQGNSA. V lost 5 bases and J lost 5; bases outside the gene matches: 10. This CDR3 has 15 amino acids. CDR3 region: CASSVQGALSTEAFF. The CDR3 DNA is TGTGCCAGCAGCGTCCAGGGGGCTCTCTCGACTGAAGCTTTCTTT. Complete variable domain (other parts from reference TRBV7-2 and TRBJ1-1): GAGVSQSPSNKVTEKGKDVELRCDPISGHTALYWYRQSLGQGLEFLIYFQGNSAPDKSGLPSDRFSAERTGGSVSTLTIQRTQQEDSAVYLCASSVQGALSTEAFFGQGTRLTVV.

V and J are TRBV5-6 and TRBJ1-6; TRBD1 is a possible D gene (5 bases). Trimming removed 6 bases at V and 6 bases at J, with 16 bases between. Germline-derived CDR1 and CDR2 are SGHDT and YYEEEE. The CDR3 has 15 residues. CDR3 bases: TGTGCCAGCACGTTTAACAGGAATATTAATTCACCCCTCCACTTT. Translating it yields CASTFNRNINSPLHF.

The rearrangement uses TRBV7-2 and TRBJ1-2; 10 bases agree with TRBD1. Germline CDR1 and CDR2: SGHTA and FQGNSA. Unmatched junction bases numbered 4, after V lost 5 bases and J lost 1 base. The CDR3 spans 15 residues. The CDR3 here is CASSPTGGGNYGYTF. In DNA form, the CDR3 reads TGTGCCAGCAGCCCGACAGGGGGCGGTAACTATGGCTACACCTTC.

The gene calls are TRBV9 and TRBJ2-2; TRBD1 matches at 8 bases. CDR3 length: 15 residues. Unmatched junction bases numbered 5, after V lost 4 bases and J lost 3 bases. Germline V lookup: CDR1 SGDLS, CDR2 YYNGEE. The CDR3 coding sequence is TGTGCCAGCAGCCCCAGGGGGCCGGACACCGGGGAGCTGTTTTTT. Protein: CASSPRGPDTGELFF. Together with reference TRBV9 and TRBJ2-2, the CDR3 gives the full variable domain: DSGVTQTPKHLITATGQRVTLRCSPRSGDLSVYWYQQSLDQGLQFLIQYYNGEERAKGNILERFSAQQFPDLHSELNLSSLELGDSALYFCASSPRGPDTGELFFGEGSRLTVL.

This clone was recorded only once. The rearrangement joins TRBV5-6 to TRBJ2-5; the D is unclear. With 1 base removed from V and 2 bases from J, the gap between germline ends came to 9 bases. Germline CDR1 is SGHDT and CDR2 is YYEEEE. This CDR3 is built from 14 residues. CDR3: CASSLLGLQETQYF. Here the CDR3 DNA reads TGTGCCAGCAGCTTGCTGGGCCTTCAAGAGACCCAGTACTTC.

The rearrangement joins TRBV5-6 to TRBJ1-2, with D perhaps TRBD1 (5 bases). The CDR3 runs 15 residues. Germline V lookup: CDR1 SGHDT, CDR2 YYEEEE. Trimming shortened V by 4 bases and J by 0 bases, and 13 bases separated the two germline ends. The CDR3: CASSPRTPANYGYTF. The CDR3 DNA sequence: TGTGCCAGCAGCCCCAGGACACCCGCTAACTATGGCTACACCTTC.

Points on this clone: One junction end disagrees with the germline gene, perhaps due to a read error. The CDR3 loop is CASSIGLAYNEQFF. The CDR3 region has the DNA TGTGCTAGCAGCATTGGACTAGCGTACAATGAGCAGTTCTTC. The V call is TRBV7-7, the J call TRBJ2-1; 9 bases match TRBD2. CDR1 SSHAT and CDR2 FNYEAQ come from the germline V gene (reference sequence). The CDR3 extends over 14 amino acids.

This chain joins TRBV10-2 and TRBJ1-5; 11 bases agree with TRBD1. CDR3 length equals 17 residues. The J segment lost 1 base and the V segment lost 5 bases, leaving 7 bases of the junction unmatched. Germline CDR1 is WSHSY and CDR2 is SAAADI. The CDR3 sequence is CASSPRDRGKSNQPQHF. DNA for the CDR3: TGCGCCAGCAGTCCTCGGGACAGGGGGAAGAGCAATCAGCCCCAGCATTTT.

The J gene is TRBJ2-3, the V gene TRBV7-2, with D perhaps TRBD1 (6 bases). This CDR3 comprises 16 residues. Germline V lookup: CDR1 SGHTA, CDR2 FQGNSA. V was cut by 5 bases and J by 2 bases, with 17 bases left in between. In DNA form, the CDR3 reads TGTGCCAGCAGCGCGTCCCGGGACACTTTCACAGATACGCAGTATTTT. As protein: CASSASRDTFTDTQYF.

The genes are TRBV7-2 and TRBJ2-1, with 9 bases aligning to TRBD2. V shed 5 bases and J 4 bases; nucleotides not matched to a gene: 18. CDR3 length: 19 residues. Germline CDR1 is SGHTA and CDR2 is FQGNSA. CDR3: CASSRSSGAGGPIYNEQFF. Written as DNA, the CDR3 is TGTGCCAGCAGCCGATCCTCGGGCGCGGGAGGGCCAATATACAATGAGCAGTTCTTC.

The rearrangement links TRBV19 to TRBJ1-1; D unresolved. Germline lookup yields CDR1 LNHDA and CDR2 SQIVND (reference sequence). V gave up 7 bases and J gave up 1 base, with 10 bases separating them. The CDR3 spans 13 residues. CDR3 in amino acids: CASTSTENTEAFF. The CDR3 DNA is TGTGCCAGTACCTCAACTGAGAACACTGAAGCTTTCTTT.

This chain links TRBV28 with TRBJ1-2; possible D gene TRBD1, 5 bases. This CDR3 comprises 14 residues. CDR1 and CDR2 from the germline V gene are MDHEN and SYDVKM. Trimming pared 7 bases from V and 5 bases from J, leaving 17 bases between. The CDR3 is CASTPVGGIYGYTF. DNA for the CDR3: TGTGCCAGCACCCCTGTGGGGGGGATATATGGCTACACCTTC.

The rearrangement links TRBV15 to TRBJ1-5; 8 positions match TRBD1. The junction had 7 bases not matched to a gene; V was cut back by 3 bases and J by 6 bases. The CDR3 has 15 amino acids. CDR1 is LNHNV and CDR2 is YYDKDF in the germline V gene (reference sequence). In DNA form, the CDR3 reads TGTGCCACCAGCAGGGCCGGGACAGGCCGTCAGCCCCAGCATTTT. The encoded protein is CATSRAGTGRQPQHF.

The rearrangement joins TRBV2 to TRBJ2-3, with TRBD2 as a possible D gene (6 bases). Trimming pared 4 bases from V and 0 bases from J, leaving 8 bases between. CDR3 size: 14 residues. Looked up from germline, CDR1 is SNHLY and CDR2 is FYNNEI. CDR3 DNA: TGTGCCAGCAGTGCGCGGGGAAGCACAGATACGCAGTATTTT. Its protein product is CASSARGSTDTQYF.

The rearrangement uses TRBV9 and TRBJ2-7, with D possibly matching TRBD1 (5 bases). The CDR3 sequence is 14 residues long. Per germline, CDR1 SGDLS and CDR2 YYNGEE. V was clipped by 0 bases and J by 2 bases, with 9 bases between them. The CDR3 sequence is CASSVADTPYEQYF. CDR3 in DNA: TGTGCCAGCAGCGTAGCGGACACCCCCTACGAGCAGTACTTC.

Only a few counts were recorded for this clone. The chain recombines TRBV7-2 with TRBJ2-6; D not resolved. Germline CDR1 is SGHTA and CDR2 is FQGNSA. V lost 3 bases and J 2 bases, leaving 8 bases between the germline ends. The length of the CDR3 is 15 residues. The CDR3 nucleotides read TGTGCCAGCAGCTTGATAGCTACTGGGGCCAACGTCCTGACTTTC. This codes for CASSLIATGANVLTF.

The chain couples TRBV7-6 to TRBJ2-7; the match to TRBD1 covers 10 bases. The CDR3 runs 15 residues. V lost 5 bases to trimming and J lost 4 bases; unmatched junction nucleotides: 8. Germline values: CDR1 SGHVS, CDR2 FNYEAQ. Here the CDR3 reads CASSLGTGDLYEQYF. As DNA, the CDR3 is TGTGCCAGCAGCCTCGGGACAGGGGACCTATACGAGCAGTACTTC. Filled out from reference TRBV7-6 and TRBJ2-7, the complete variable domain reads GAGVSQSPRYKVTKRGQDVALRCDPISGHVSLYWYRQALGQGPEFLTYFNYEAQQDKSGLPNDRFSAERPEGSISTLTIQRTEQRDSAMYRCASSLGTGDLYEQYFGPGTRLTVT.

V gene TRBV5-1 combines with J gene TRBJ2-7; TRBD2 agrees at 9 bases. This CDR3 has 15 amino acids. Trimming removed 5 bases from V and 2 bases from J; junction bases left unmatched: 8. Germline assignment: CDR1 SGHRS and CDR2 YFSETQ. In DNA form, the CDR3 reads TGCGCCAGCAGTCCTGATAGCGGGAGAACCTACGAGCAGTACTTC. This encodes CASSPDSGRTYEQYF.

This chain joins TRBV7-2 and TRBJ1-1, with a weak D call TRBD1 (5 bases). Deletions cut 5 bases from V and 2 bases from J, with 12 bases between. The CDR3 length is 14 residues. Germline V lookup: CDR1 SGHTA, CDR2 FQGNSA. The chain's CDR3 is CASSIRGGNTEAFF. CDR3 bases: TGTGCCAGCAGCATTAGGGGCGGCAACACTGAAGCTTTCTTT. Using reference TRBV7-2 and TRBJ1-1 for the parts outside the CDR3, the full variable domain is GAGVSQSPSNKVTEKGKDVELRCDPISGHTALYWYRQSLGQGLEFLIYFQGNSAPDKSGLPSDRFSAERTGGSVSTLTIQRTQQEDSAVYLCASSIRGGNTEAFFGQGTRLTVV.

V usage is TRBV19 and J usage is TRBJ1-2; 10 nucleotides align to TRBD1. Trimming at V came to 8 bases and at J to 2 bases, leaving 2 bases not matched to a gene. The CDR3 length is 13 residues. Germline-derived CDR1 and CDR2 are LNHDA and SQIVND (reference sequence). In nucleotides, the CDR3 is TGTGCCAGTGACAGGGGGCAGAACTATGGCTACACCTTC. It encodes CASDRGQNYGYTF.

The chain carries TRBV2 and TRBJ1-2, with D unclear. In germline, CDR1 is SNHLY, CDR2 FYNNEI. Trimming removed 3 bases at V and 3 bases at J, with 8 bases between. CDR3 length equals 13 residues. CDR3 region: CASSDGGYYGYTF. For the CDR3, the DNA is TGTGCCAGCAGTGATGGAGGATACTATGGCTACACCTTC.